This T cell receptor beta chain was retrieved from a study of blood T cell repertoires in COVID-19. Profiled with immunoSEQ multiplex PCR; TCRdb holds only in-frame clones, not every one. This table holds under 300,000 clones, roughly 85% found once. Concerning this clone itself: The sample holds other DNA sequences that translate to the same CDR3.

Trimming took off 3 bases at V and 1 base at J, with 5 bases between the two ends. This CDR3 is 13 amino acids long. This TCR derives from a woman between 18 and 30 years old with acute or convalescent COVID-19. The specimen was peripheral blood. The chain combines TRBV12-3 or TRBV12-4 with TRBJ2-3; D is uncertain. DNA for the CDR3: TGTGCCAGCAGTTTCCCAGGCACAGATACGCAGTATTTT. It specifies CASSFPGTDTQYF.